This T cell receptor beta chain was recovered during a study of patients and donors after allogeneic stem cell transplantation. Only a few counts were recorded for this clonotype. TCRdb passed the RT-PCR reads through MiXCR, listing each CDR3 protein once. The data contain about 160,000 distinct CDR3 sequences, 30% of them singletons. This receptor was obtained from a human donor who was either an allogeneic HSCT recipient or a stem cell or donor lymphocyte infusion donor (not recorded which). It is not recorded whose cells these are; they may come from a transplant donor. Source material: blood, either unsorted or a sorted T cell fraction (not recorded which).

Here the CDR3 DNA reads TGCAGTGCTAGACTAGCGGTCTCCTACAATGAGCAGTTCTTC. Amino acid sequence: CSARLAVSYNEQFF. The V call is TRBV20-1, the J call TRBJ2-1; 7 nucleotides agree with TRBD2. The CDR3 extends over 14 amino acids. Germline V gene data show CDR1 as DFQATT and CDR2 as SNEGSKA (reference sequence). Trimming took 2 bases from V and 0 from J; bases not matched to a gene: 1.